This TCR beta chain was recovered during a study of graft-versus-host responses after intestinal transplantation. In germline, CDR1 is MDHEN, CDR2 SYDVKM. The V and J ends lost 6 bases and 0 bases respectively, with 11 bases between them. The CDR3 contains 15 residues. TCRdb's table, derived via immunoSEQ multiplex PCR, lists solely in-frame clones and lacks some. The table records 15,000 to 20,000 clones, approximately 80% of them present only once. The sequence derives from a human patient who received an intestinal transplant, so some T cells may come from the graft donor. The J gene is TRBJ1-4, the V gene TRBV28, with a possible D match to TRBD1 (6 bases). Specimen: PBMCs, collected 14 days after transplant. CDR3 bases: TGTGCCAGCAGGGTACAGGGTGCAACTAATGAAAAACTGTTTTTT. Translating gives CASRVQGATNEKLFF.